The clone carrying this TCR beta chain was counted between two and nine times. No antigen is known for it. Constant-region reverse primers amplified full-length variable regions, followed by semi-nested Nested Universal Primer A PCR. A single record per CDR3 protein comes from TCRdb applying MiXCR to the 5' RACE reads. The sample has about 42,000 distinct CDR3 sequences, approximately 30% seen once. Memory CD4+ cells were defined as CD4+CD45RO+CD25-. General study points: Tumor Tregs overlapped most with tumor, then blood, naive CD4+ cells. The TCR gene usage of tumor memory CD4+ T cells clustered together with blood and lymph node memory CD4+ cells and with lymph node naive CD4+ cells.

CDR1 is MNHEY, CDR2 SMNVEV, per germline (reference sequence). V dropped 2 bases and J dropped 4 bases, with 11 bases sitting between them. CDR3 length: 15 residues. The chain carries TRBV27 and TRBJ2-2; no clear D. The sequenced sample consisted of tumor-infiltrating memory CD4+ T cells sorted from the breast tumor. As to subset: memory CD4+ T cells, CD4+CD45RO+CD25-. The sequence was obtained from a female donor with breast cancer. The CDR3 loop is CASSLRQASTGELFF. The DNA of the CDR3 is TGTGCCAGCAGTTTAAGGCAGGCCAGCACCGGGGAGCTGTTTTTT.